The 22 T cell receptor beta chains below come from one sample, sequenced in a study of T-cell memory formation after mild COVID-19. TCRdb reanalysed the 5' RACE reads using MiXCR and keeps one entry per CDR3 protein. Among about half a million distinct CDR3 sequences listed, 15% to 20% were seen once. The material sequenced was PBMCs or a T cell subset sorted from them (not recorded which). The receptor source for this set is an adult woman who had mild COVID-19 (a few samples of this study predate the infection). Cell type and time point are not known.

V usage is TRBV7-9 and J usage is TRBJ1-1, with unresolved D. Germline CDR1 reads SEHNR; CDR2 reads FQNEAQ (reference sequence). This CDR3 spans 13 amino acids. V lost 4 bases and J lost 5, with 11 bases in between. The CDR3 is CASSSLPGTEAFF. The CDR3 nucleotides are TGTGCCAGCAGCTCCTTACCTGGGACTGAAGCTTTCTTT.

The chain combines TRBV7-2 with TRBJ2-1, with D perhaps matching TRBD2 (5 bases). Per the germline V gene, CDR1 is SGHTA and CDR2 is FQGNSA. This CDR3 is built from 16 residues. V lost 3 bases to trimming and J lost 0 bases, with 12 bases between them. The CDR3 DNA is TGTGCCAGCAGCTTCATAGCGTTCAGCTCCTACAATGAGCAGTTCTTC. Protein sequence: CASSFIAFSSYNEQFF.

This chain's CDR3 is CASQTGAGELFF. The CDR3 DNA sequence: TGTGCCAGCCAGACAGGGGCCGGGGAGCTGTTTTTT. The rearrangement joins TRBV7-9 to TRBJ2-2; 8 bases match TRBD1. Trimming at V came to 8 bases and at J to 6 bases, leaving 2 bases not matched to a gene. The germline V gene encodes CDR1 SEHNR and CDR2 FQNEAQ (reference sequence). This CDR3 has 12 amino acids.

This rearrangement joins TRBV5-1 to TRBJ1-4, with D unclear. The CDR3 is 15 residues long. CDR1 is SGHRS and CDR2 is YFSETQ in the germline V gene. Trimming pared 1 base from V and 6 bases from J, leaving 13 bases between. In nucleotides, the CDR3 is TGCGCCAGCAGCTTGTCCCTCTCGTGGGATGAAAAACTGTTTTTT. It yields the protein CASSLSLSWDEKLFF.

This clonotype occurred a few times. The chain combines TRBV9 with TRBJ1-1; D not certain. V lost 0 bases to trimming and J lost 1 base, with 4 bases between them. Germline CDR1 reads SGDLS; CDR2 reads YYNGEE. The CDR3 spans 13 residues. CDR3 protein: CASSVGANTEAFF. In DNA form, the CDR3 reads TGTGCCAGCAGCGTAGGCGCGAACACTGAAGCTTTCTTT.

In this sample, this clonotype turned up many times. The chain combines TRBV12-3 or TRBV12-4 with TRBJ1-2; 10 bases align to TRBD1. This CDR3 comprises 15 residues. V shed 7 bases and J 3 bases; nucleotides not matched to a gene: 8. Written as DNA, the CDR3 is TGTGCCAGCAACGGGGGGACAGGGGAGCACTATGGCTACACCTTC. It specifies CASNGGTGEHYGYTF.

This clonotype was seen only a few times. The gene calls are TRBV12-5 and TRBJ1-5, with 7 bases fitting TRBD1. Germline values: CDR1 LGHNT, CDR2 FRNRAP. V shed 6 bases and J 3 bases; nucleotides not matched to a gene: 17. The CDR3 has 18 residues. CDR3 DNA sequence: TGTGCTAGTGGGCCTATATCCAGGGGGGGGAATATCAATCAGCCCCAGCATTTT. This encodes CASGPISRGGNINQPQHF.

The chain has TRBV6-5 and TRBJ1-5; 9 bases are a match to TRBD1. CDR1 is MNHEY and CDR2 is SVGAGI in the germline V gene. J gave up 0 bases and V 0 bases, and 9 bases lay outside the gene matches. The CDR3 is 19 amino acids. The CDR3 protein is CASSYSIPGQGYSNQPQHF. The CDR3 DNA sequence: TGTGCCAGCAGTTACTCTATTCCGGGACAGGGTTATAGCAATCAGCCCCAGCATTTT.

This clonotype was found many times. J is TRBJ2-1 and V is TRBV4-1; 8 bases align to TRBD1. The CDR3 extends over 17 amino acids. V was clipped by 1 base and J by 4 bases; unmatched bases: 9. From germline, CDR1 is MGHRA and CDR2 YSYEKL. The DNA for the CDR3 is TGCGCCAGCAGCCAAGTCTTAGGCAGGGGGCAGTACAATGAGCAGTTCTTC. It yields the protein CASSQVLGRGQYNEQFF.

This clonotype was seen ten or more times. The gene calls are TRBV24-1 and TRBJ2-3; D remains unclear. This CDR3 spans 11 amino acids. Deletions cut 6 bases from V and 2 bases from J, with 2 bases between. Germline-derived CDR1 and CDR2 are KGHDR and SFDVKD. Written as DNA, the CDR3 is TGTGCCACCAGTACCACAGATACGCAGTATTTT. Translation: CATSTTDTQYF.

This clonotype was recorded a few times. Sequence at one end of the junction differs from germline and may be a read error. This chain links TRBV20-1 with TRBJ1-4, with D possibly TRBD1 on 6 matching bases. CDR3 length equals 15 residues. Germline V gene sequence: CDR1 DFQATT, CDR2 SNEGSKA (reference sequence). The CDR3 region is CSARGGKGTNEKLFF. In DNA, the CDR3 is TGCAGTGCAAGAGGGGGGAAAGGAACTAATGAAAAACTGTTTTTT.

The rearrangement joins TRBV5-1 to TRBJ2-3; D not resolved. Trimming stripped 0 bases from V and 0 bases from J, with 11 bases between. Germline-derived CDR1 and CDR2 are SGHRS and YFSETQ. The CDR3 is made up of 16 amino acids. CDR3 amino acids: CASSLGAWGSTDTQYF. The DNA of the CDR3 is TGCGCCAGCAGCTTGGGCGCGTGGGGAAGCACAGATACGCAGTATTTT.

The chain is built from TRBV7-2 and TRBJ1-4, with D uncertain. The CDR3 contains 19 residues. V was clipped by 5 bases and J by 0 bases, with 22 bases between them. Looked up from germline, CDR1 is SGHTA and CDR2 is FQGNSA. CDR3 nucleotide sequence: TGTGCCAGCAGCGACTCAAGGTTTATCAAGGTGGCAACTAATGAAAAACTGTTTTTT. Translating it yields CASSDSRFIKVATNEKLFF. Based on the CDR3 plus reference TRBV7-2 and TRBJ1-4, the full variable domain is GAGVSQSPSNKVTEKGKDVELRCDPISGHTALYWYRQSLGQGLEFLIYFQGNSAPDKSGLPSDRFSAERTGGSVSTLTIQRTQQEDSAVYLCASSDSRFIKVATNEKLFFGSGTQLSVL.

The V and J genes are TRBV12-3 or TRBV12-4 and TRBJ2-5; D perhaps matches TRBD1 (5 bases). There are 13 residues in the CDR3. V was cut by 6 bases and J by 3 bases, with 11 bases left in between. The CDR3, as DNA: TGTGCCAGCAGCCGCCGACAGAAAGAGACCCAGTACTTC. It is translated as CASSRRQKETQYF.

The CDR3 spells CASSFSGRNVNEQFF. The DNA of the CDR3 is TGTGCCAGCAGTTTCAGCGGGAGAAATGTAAATGAGCAGTTCTTC. This chain joins TRBV12-3 or TRBV12-4 and TRBJ2-1; 8 nucleotides align to TRBD2. CDR3 length equals 15 residues. V was clipped by 3 bases and J by 7 bases; unmatched bases: 8.

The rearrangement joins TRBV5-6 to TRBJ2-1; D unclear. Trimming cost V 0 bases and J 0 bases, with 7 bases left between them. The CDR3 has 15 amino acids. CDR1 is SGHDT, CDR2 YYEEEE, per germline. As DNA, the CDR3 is TGTGCCAGCAGCTTGGTCCTACTCTCCTACAATGAGCAGTTCTTC. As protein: CASSLVLLSYNEQFF.

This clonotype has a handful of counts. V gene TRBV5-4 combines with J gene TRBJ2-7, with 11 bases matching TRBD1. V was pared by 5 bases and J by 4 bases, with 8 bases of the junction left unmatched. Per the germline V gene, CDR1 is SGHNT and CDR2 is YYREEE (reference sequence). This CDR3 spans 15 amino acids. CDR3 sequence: CASRPGQGDQYEQYF. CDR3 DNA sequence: TGTGCCAGCAGGCCGGGACAGGGGGACCAATACGAGCAGTACTTC.

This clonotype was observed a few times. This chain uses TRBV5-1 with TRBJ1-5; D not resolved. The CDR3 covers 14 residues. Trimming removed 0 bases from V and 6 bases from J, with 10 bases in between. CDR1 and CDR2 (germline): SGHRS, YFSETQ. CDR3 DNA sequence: TGCGCCAGCAGCTTGGCCGGGGAGGCTCAGCCCCAGCATTTT. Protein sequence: CASSLAGEAQPQHF.

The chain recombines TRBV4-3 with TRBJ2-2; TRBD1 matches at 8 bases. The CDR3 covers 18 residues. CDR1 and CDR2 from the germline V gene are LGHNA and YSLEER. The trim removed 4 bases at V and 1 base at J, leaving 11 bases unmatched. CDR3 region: CASSPRSTGVENTGELFF. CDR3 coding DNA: TGCGCCAGCAGCCCGCGATCGACAGGGGTTGAGAACACCGGGGAGCTGTTTTTT.

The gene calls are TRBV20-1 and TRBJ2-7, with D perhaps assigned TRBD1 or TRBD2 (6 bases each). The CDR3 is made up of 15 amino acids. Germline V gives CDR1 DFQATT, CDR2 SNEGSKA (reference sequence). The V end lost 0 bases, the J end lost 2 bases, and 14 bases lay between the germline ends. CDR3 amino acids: CSARDLGGGTYEQYF. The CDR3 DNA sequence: TGCAGTGCTAGAGATCTGGGGGGCGGCACCTACGAGCAGTACTTC.

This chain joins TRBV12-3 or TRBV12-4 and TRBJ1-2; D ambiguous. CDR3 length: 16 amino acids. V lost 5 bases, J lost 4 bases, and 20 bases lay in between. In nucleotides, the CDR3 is TGTGCCAGCAGTCCCGATGGTCGGGTACGATCCTATGGCTACACCTTC. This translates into CASSPDGRVRSYGYTF.

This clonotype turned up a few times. The CDR3 protein is CSASDPSGGPIYEQYF. The CDR3 nucleotides are TGCAGTGCTAGTGACCCTAGCGGGGGCCCCATCTACGAGCAGTACTTC. The chain joins TRBV20-1 to TRBJ2-7; TRBD2 aligns across 10 bases. The CDR3 contains 16 residues. Losses at the gene ends were 3 bases for V and 3 bases for J; bases not matched to a gene: 11. From germline, CDR1 is DFQATT and CDR2 SNEGSKA (reference sequence).